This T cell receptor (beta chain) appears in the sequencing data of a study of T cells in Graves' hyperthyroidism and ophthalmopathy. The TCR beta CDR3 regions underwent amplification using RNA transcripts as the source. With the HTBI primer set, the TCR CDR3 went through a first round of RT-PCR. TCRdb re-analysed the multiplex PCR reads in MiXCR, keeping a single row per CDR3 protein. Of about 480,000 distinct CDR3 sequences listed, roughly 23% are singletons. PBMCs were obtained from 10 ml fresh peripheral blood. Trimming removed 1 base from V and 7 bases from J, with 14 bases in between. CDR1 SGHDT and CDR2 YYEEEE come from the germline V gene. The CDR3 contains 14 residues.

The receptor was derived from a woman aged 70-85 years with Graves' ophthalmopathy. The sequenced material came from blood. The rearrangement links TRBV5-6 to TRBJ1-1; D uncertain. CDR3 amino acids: CASSLYGRRDEAFF. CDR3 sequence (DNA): TGTGCCAGCAGCTTGTACGGGAGGCGTGATGAAGCTTTCTTT.